This entry lists 22 T cell receptor beta chains sequenced from one sample in a study of blood T cell repertoires in COVID-19. The method was immunoSEQ multiplex PCR; TCRdb's version includes in-frame clones alone and lacks a portion of them. The table records some 340,000 clones, 70% to 90% of them present only once. Material for sequencing was PBMCs or T cells enriched from blood (not recorded which). These TCRs come from a woman between 25 and 40 years old who had recovered from COVID-19.

In this sample, this clone turned up a few times. V usage is TRBV27 and J usage is TRBJ2-7; no clear D. The CDR3 spans 13 residues. Germline assignment: CDR1 MNHEY and CDR2 SMNVEV (reference sequence). V was shortened by 2 bases and J by 2 bases, with 7 bases between the two germline ends. In nucleotides, the CDR3 is TGTGCCAGCAGTTTAAACGGTCCCTACGAGCAGTACTTC. Its protein product is CASSLNGPYEQYF.

The chain links TRBV7-3 to TRBJ2-3; TRBD2 matches at 7 bases. Unmatched junction bases numbered 0, after V lost 2 bases and J lost 4 bases. Germline V gene data show CDR1 as SGHTA and CDR2 as FQGTGA. The CDR3 totals 13 residues. The CDR3 region has the DNA TGTGCCAGCAGCTTAGGGAGGGCAGATACGCAGTATTTT. Translated, it gives CASSLGRADTQYF.

The chain couples TRBV12-3 or TRBV12-4 to TRBJ2-7, with 7 bases identical to TRBD1. Losses at the gene ends were 2 bases for V and 6 bases for J; bases not matched to a gene: 1. The CDR3 totals 12 residues. CDR3 sequence: CASSLRTGEQYF. CDR3 in DNA: TGTGCCAGCAGTTTAAGGACAGGCGAGCAGTACTTC.

The rearrangement uses TRBV4-1 and TRBJ2-3; 15 bases align to TRBD2. V dropped 1 base and J dropped 4; count of bases not matched to a gene: 6. Germline loops: CDR1 MGHRA, CDR2 YSYEKL. The CDR3 is made up of 18 amino acids. DNA for the CDR3: TGCGCCAGCAGCCAAGGAGGACTAGCGGGGGGGCGTGCAGATACGCAGTATTTT. Amino acid sequence: CASSQGGLAGGRADTQYF.

The V gene is TRBV6-5, the J gene TRBJ1-3; maybe TRBD1 (6 bases). V lost 6 bases, J lost 7 bases, and 16 bases lay in between. The V gene's germline CDR1 is MNHEY and CDR2 SVGAGI. CDR3 size: 14 residues. CDR3 loop: CASRPVDSWNTIYF. CDR3 DNA: TGTGCCAGCAGGCCCGTGGACAGTTGGAACACCATATATTTT.

This clone was counted a single time. V gene TRBV28 combines with J gene TRBJ2-7; D unclear. Germline V gene data show CDR1 as MDHEN and CDR2 as SYDVKM. Trimming removed 9 bases at V and 3 bases at J, with 9 bases between. CDR3 size: 11 residues. CDR3 sequence (DNA): TGTGCCAGTCGCACGGGCTACGAGCAGTACTTC. Amino acid sequence: CASRTGYEQYF.

V gene TRBV4-2 combines with J gene TRBJ2-5; 8 bases are a match to TRBD2. Germline CDR1 LGHNA, CDR2 YNFKEQ. V lost 4 bases to trimming and J lost 5 bases; unmatched junction nucleotides: 9. This CDR3 is 15 amino acids long. The CDR3 sequence is CASSRNRAGAETQYF. The CDR3 coding sequence is TGTGCCAGCAGCCGCAATCGAGCGGGGGCGGAGACCCAGTACTTC.

The gene calls are TRBV6-4 and TRBJ2-3; D is unclear. The CDR3 covers 14 residues. Looked up from germline, CDR1 is MRHNA and CDR2 is SNTAGT. V shed 5 bases and J shed 5 bases, with 14 bases lying between them. The CDR3 DNA sequence: TGTGCCAGCAGTCCCACGCCGGGTGGAGATACGCAGTATTTT. Its protein is CASSPTPGGDTQYF.

There are a few counts of this clone. The V call is TRBV6-4, the J call TRBJ2-1; 9 nucleotides match TRBD2. Germline V gives CDR1 MRHNA, CDR2 SNTAGT. V was clipped by 4 bases and J by 0 bases; unmatched bases: 4. The CDR3 runs to 16 residues. The chain's CDR3 is CASSVEAGGSYNEQFF. As DNA, the CDR3 is TGTGCCAGCAGTGTGGAAGCGGGGGGCTCCTACAATGAGCAGTTCTTC.

J is TRBJ1-3 and V is TRBV5-8, with 7 bases matching TRBD1. The ends lost 4 bases at V and 4 bases at J; junction bases unmatched: 5. Germline V gives CDR1 SGHTS, CDR2 YDEGEE. CDR3 size: 14 residues. CDR3 bases: TGTGCCAGCAGCCCTGGACAGGTCGGAAACACCATATATTTT. This codes for CASSPGQVGNTIYF.

As regards this clone: The same CDR3 can be traced to other DNA sequences in this sample. The V call is TRBV2, the J call TRBJ1-1; 7 bases match TRBD1. The CDR3 runs 14 residues. Trimming removed 9 bases from V and 4 bases from J; junction bases left unmatched: 11. The V gene's germline CDR1 is SNHLY and CDR2 FYNNEI. The DNA of the CDR3 is TGTGCCAGTTCAGAACAGGGGAGGTCCACTGAAGCTTTCTTT. The encoded protein is CASSEQGRSTEAFF. The variable domain in full, with the rest retrieved from reference TRBV2 and TRBJ1-1, is EPEVTQTPSHQVTQMGQEVILRCVPISNHLYFYWYRQILGQKVEFLVSFYNNEISEKSEIFDDQFSVERPDGSNFTLKIRSTKLEDSAMYFCASSEQGRSTEAFFGQGTRLTVV.

V is TRBV5-1 and J is TRBJ2-2; the D gene is possibly TRBD2 (6 bases). Trimming took 4 bases from V and 5 from J, leaving 12 bases between them. Germline V gives CDR1 SGHRS, CDR2 YFSETQ. The length of the CDR3 is 14 residues. The CDR3 DNA reads as TGCGCCAGCAGCACGGGACTTCTGACCGGGGAGCTGTTTTTT. As protein: CASSTGLLTGELFF.

The CDR3 DNA reads as TGTGCCAGCACCGGCAGGGGGGATGAAAAACTGTTTTTT. The encoded protein is CASTGRGDEKLFF. This chain connects TRBV6-5 to TRBJ1-4, with TRBD1 identical over 7 bases. Germline-derived CDR1 and CDR2 are MNHEY and SVGAGI. The length of the CDR3 is 13 residues. The junction had 5 bases not matched to a gene; V was cut back by 7 bases and J by 6 bases.

This chain joins TRBV5-1 and TRBJ2-3; a possible D gene is TRBD2 (5 bases). The germline V gene encodes CDR1 SGHRS and CDR2 YFSETQ. V was shortened by 7 bases and J by 3 bases, with 9 bases between the two germline ends. The CDR3 runs 12 residues. The CDR3 DNA reads as TGCGCCAGCCGAACGGGGACAGATACGCAGTATTTT. This gives the protein CASRTGTDTQYF.

The V gene is TRBV28, the J gene TRBJ1-6; D possibly corresponds to TRBD1 (6 bases). Germline loops: CDR1 MDHEN, CDR2 SYDVKM. The V end was cut by 1 base, the J end by 7 bases, with 11 bases between. The CDR3 has 15 residues. CDR3 DNA: TGTGCCAGCAGTTTATCAGGGGCACGGAATTCACCCCTCCACTTT. The encoded protein is CASSLSGARNSPLHF.

The V call is TRBV3-1 (or the pseudogene TRBV3-2), the J call TRBJ1-5, with D maybe TRBD1 (6 bases). CDR1 and CDR2 (germline): LGHDT, YNNKEL (reference sequence). The CDR3 spans 15 residues. V gave up 5 bases and J gave up 2 bases, with 13 bases separating them. CDR3: CASSSQGLGNQPQHF. The CDR3 nucleotides read TGTGCCAGCAGCTCTCAGGGGCTGGGCAATCAGCCCCAGCATTTT.

CDR3 sequence: CASSSTSSNQPQHF. As DNA, the CDR3 is TGTGCCAGCAGCTCAACAAGTAGCAATCAGCCCCAGCATTTT. The chain couples TRBV7-9 to TRBJ1-5; D gene unclear. The V gene lost 4 bases and the J gene lost 0 bases, with 7 bases spanning the gap. CDR3 length: 14 residues. Germline V lookup: CDR1 SEHNR, CDR2 FQNEAQ (reference sequence).

This chain links TRBV24-1 with TRBJ1-5; TRBD1 might be the D (5 bases). Germline assignment: CDR1 KGHDR and CDR2 SFDVKD. With 5 bases removed from V and 5 bases from J, the gap between germline ends came to 9 bases. The CDR3 extends over 13 amino acids. The CDR3 DNA follows: TGTGCCACCAGTGCCCAGGGTTATCAGCCCCAGCATTTT. Its translation: CATSAQGYQPQHF.

This chain links TRBV11-2 with TRBJ1-3; perhaps TRBD1 as D (6 bases). The CDR3 is made up of 15 amino acids. Germline values: CDR1 SGHAT, CDR2 FQNNGV. The ends were cut back, 5 bases at V and 3 bases at J, with 14 bases in the middle. This CDR3 reads CASSPSGGGGNTIYF. DNA for the CDR3: TGTGCCAGCAGCCCGAGCGGGGGCGGTGGAAACACCATATATTTT.

The chain couples TRBV18 to TRBJ2-7, with TRBD1 matching 7 bases. This CDR3 spans 13 amino acids. Germline loops: CDR1 KGHSH, CDR2 LQKENI. V shed 3 bases and J 5 bases; nucleotides not matched to a gene: 4. CDR3 sequence reads: CASSPRQGHEQYF. The CDR3 DNA follows: TGTGCCAGCTCACCGCGACAGGGCCACGAGCAGTACTTC.

The V gene is TRBV2, the J gene TRBJ2-2; 12 bases are shared with TRBD2. The CDR3 totals 15 residues. After removal of 7 bases from V and 6 bases from J, the junction contained 6 bases not matched to a gene. From germline, CDR1 is SNHLY and CDR2 FYNNEI. The CDR3 spells CASILLAGGAGELFF. As DNA, the CDR3 is TGTGCCAGCATATTACTAGCGGGGGGAGCCGGGGAGCTGTTTTTT.

V usage is TRBV28 and J usage is TRBJ1-1; possibly TRBD1 for D (5 bases). This CDR3 is 18 amino acids long. Per the germline V gene, CDR1 is MDHEN and CDR2 is SYDVKM. V was trimmed by 3 bases and J by 4 bases, leaving 24 bases between them. As DNA, the CDR3 is TGTGCCAGCAGTTTTTTAGGGGCGCCAAGCCGGGGGACCACTGAAGCTTTCTTT. Amino acid sequence: CASSFLGAPSRGTTEAFF.